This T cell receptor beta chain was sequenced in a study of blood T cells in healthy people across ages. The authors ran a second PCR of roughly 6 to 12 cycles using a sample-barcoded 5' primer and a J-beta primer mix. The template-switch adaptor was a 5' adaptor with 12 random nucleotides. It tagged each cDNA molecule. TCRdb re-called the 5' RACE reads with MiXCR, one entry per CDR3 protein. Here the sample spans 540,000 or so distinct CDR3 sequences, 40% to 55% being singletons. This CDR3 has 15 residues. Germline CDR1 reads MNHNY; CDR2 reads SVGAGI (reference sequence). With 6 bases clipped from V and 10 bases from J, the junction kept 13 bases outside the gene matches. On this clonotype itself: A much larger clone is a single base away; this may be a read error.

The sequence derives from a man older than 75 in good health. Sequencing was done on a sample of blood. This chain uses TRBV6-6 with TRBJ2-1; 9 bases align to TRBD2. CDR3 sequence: CASRWASGDRGEQFF. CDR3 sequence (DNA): TGTGCCAGCAGGTGGGCTAGCGGGGACCGGGGAGAGCAGTTCTTC.